These 16 T cell receptor beta chains came from one sample sequenced in a study of shared clonotypes between healthy human individuals. Sequencing was performed with immunoSEQ multiplex PCR; in TCRdb, only in-frame clones are kept and a portion is missing. The sample contains some 500,000 clones, around 96% of which appear only once. What was sequenced was naive CD4+ T cells sorted from blood. As to subset: CD45RA+ positively selected. These receptors were taken from a woman in her 30s in good health.

The gene calls are TRBV28 and TRBJ2-3; 9 nucleotides line up with TRBD2. Germline assignment: CDR1 MDHEN and CDR2 SYDVKM. V was clipped by 2 bases and J by 2 bases; unmatched bases: 2. The CDR3 has 15 residues. CDR3 coding DNA: TGTGCCAGCAGTTTACTAGCGGGATACACAGATACGCAGTATTTT. Translation gives CASSLLAGYTDTQYF. Full variable domain (missing parts from reference TRBV28 and TRBJ2-3): DVKVTQSSRYLVKRTGEKVFLECVQDMDHENMFWYRQDPGLGLRLIYFSYDVKMKEKGDIPEGYSVSREKKERFSLILESASTNQTSMYLCASSLLAGYTDTQYFGPGTRLTVL.

This clone was seen once. The rearrangement joins TRBV5-4 to TRBJ2-1, with TRBD2 matching 11 bases. The CDR3 is 16 residues long. Germline V lookup: CDR1 SGHNT, CDR2 YYREEE (reference sequence). Losses at the gene ends were 4 bases for V and 7 bases for J; bases not matched to a gene: 10. CDR3 coding DNA: TGTGCCAGCAGCAGCGGGCTAGCGGGAGGTATGAATGAGCAGTTCTTC. Translation: CASSSGLAGGMNEQFF.

The chain has TRBV7-2 and TRBJ2-2; D is perhaps TRBD1 (5 bases). The ends were cut back, 0 bases at V and 7 bases at J, with 12 bases in the middle. The CDR3 is 15 amino acids. Germline CDR1 reads SGHTA; CDR2 reads FQGNSA. The DNA of the CDR3 is TGTGCCAGCAGCTTAGCGGGTGGGGCCGGCGGGGAGCTGTTTTTT. It is translated as CASSLAGGAGGELFF. Complete variable domain (other parts from reference TRBV7-2 and TRBJ2-2): GAGVSQSPSNKVTEKGKDVELRCDPISGHTALYWYRQSLGQGLEFLIYFQGNSAPDKSGLPSDRFSAERTGGSVSTLTIQRTQQEDSAVYLCASSLAGGAGGELFFGEGSRLTVL.

The rearrangement links TRBV9 to TRBJ2-5, with D unresolved. The CDR3 totals 13 residues. The V end lost 0 bases, the J end lost 3 bases, and 6 bases lay between the germline ends. Germline lookup yields CDR1 SGDLS and CDR2 YYNGEE. This chain's CDR3 is CASSVAVKETQYF. The CDR3 DNA reads as TGTGCCAGCAGCGTAGCGGTGAAAGAGACCCAGTACTTC.

V gene TRBV7-7 combines with J gene TRBJ2-5; TRBD2 matches 15 bases. This CDR3 has 16 residues. CDR1 is SSHAT, CDR2 FNYEAQ, per germline (reference sequence). Trimming cost V 5 bases and J 5 bases; bases outside gene matches: 6. The DNA of the CDR3 is TGTGCCAGCAGCCCTGGACTAGCGGGAGGGCATGAGACCCAGTACTTC. Its translation is CASSPGLAGGHETQYF.

CDR3 region: CASSPPSSGISYEQYF. CDR3 coding DNA: TGTGCCAGCTCACCACCGTCTAGCGGGATCTCCTACGAGCAGTACTTC. This chain uses TRBV18 with TRBJ2-7, with 9 bases aligning to TRBD2. This CDR3 region has 16 residues. Looked up from germline, CDR1 is KGHSH and CDR2 is LQKENI. J gave up 0 bases and V 0 bases, and 3 bases lay outside the gene matches.

This chain links TRBV6-1 with TRBJ2-4; TRBD2 matches 9 bases. Per the germline V gene, CDR1 is MNHNS and CDR2 is SASEGT. Trimming took 6 bases from V and 6 from J; bases not matched to a gene: 9. This CDR3 spans 15 amino acids. CDR3 sequence (DNA): TGTGCCAGCAGCGGGGGCGGGAGGGCCTCAAACATTCAGTACTTC. Its translation is CASSGGGRASNIQYF.

V gene TRBV28 combines with J gene TRBJ1-2, with 8 bases fitting TRBD1. The CDR3 spans 16 residues. Germline V gene lookup returns CDR1 MDHEN and CDR2 SYDVKM. V trimming: 6 bases; J trimming: 5 bases; junction bases outside the gene matches: 14. As DNA, the CDR3 is TGTGCCAGCAGGTCCCCTTACAGGGGGAAAGAGTATGGCTACACCTTC. The encoded protein is CASRSPYRGKEYGYTF.

The V gene is TRBV5-1, the J gene TRBJ2-5; 10 bases are a match to TRBD2. The end of the DNA fits TRBJ2-7 better, so the J call may be wrong. The CDR3 covers 18 residues. CDR1 and CDR2 (germline): SGHRS, YFSETQ. The DNA for the CDR3 is TGCGCCAGCAGGTTACCCCTTTCGGGTAGCGGGAGGAGCTACGAGCAGTACTTC. Its protein is CASRLPLSGSGRSYEQYF.

V usage is TRBV19 and J usage is TRBJ1-2; 7 nucleotides match TRBD1. CDR3 length: 16 amino acids. The V gene's germline CDR1 is LNHDA and CDR2 SQIVND (reference sequence). Germline trimming cut 7 bases from V and 4 bases from J; bases unmatched to any gene: 15. CDR3 sequence reads: CASTPGTAQQTYGYTF. For the CDR3, the DNA is TGTGCCAGTACCCCCGGGACAGCGCAGCAGACCTATGGCTACACCTTC.

The chain recombines TRBV29-1 with TRBJ1-1, with TRBD1 as a possible D gene (5 bases). CDR1 SQVTM and CDR2 ANQGSEA come from the germline V gene. The CDR3 length is 13 residues. Trimming pared 4 bases from V and 1 base from J, leaving 10 bases between. CDR3 amino acids: CSVVSQGNTEAFF. The CDR3 nucleotides are TGCAGCGTTGTGTCCCAGGGGAACACTGAAGCTTTCTTT.

The genes are TRBV28 and TRBJ1-2; TRBD1 matches at 8 bases. The junction had 8 bases not matched to a gene; V was cut back by 4 bases and J by 4 bases. The CDR3 runs to 15 residues. Germline V lookup: CDR1 MDHEN, CDR2 SYDVKM. The CDR3 reads CASSSAQGATYGYTF. The CDR3 DNA reads as TGTGCCAGCAGTTCCGCGCAGGGGGCGACCTATGGCTACACCTTC.

The rearrangement joins TRBV4-1 to TRBJ2-1, with D possibly being TRBD2 (6 bases). The CDR3 length is 15 residues. With 4 bases removed from V and 4 bases from J, the gap between germline ends came to 14 bases. CDR1 and CDR2 from the germline V gene are MGHRA and YSYEKL. This CDR3 is CASSPISGPYNEQFF. Here the CDR3 DNA reads TGCGCCAGCAGCCCTATTAGCGGACCATACAATGAGCAGTTCTTC.

The J gene is TRBJ2-4, the V gene TRBV27; D remains ambiguous. Trimming removed 4 bases from V and 8 bases from J, with 12 bases in between. This CDR3 comprises 13 residues. Germline values: CDR1 MNHEY, CDR2 SMNVEV (reference sequence). CDR3: CASSSNGIDIQYF. CDR3 in DNA: TGTGCCAGCAGTTCGAACGGTATCGACATTCAGTACTTC.

This chain joins TRBV19 and TRBJ2-5; 9 nucleotides agree with TRBD2. The better agreement between TRBJ2-7 and the DNA end casts doubt on the J call. CDR1 and CDR2 from the germline V gene are LNHDA and SQIVND (reference sequence). This CDR3 region has 14 residues. Here the CDR3 reads CASSWASGTYEQYF. Written as DNA, the CDR3 is TGTGCCAGTAGTTGGGCTAGCGGGACCTACGAGCAGTACTTC.

This rearrangement joins TRBV6-5 to TRBJ2-3, with 7 positions matching TRBD2. The length of the CDR3 is 16 residues. The germline gives CDR1 MNHEY, CDR2 SVGAGI. V lost 2 bases to trimming and J lost 0 bases; unmatched junction nucleotides: 5. CDR3 in DNA: TGTGCCAGCAGTTACCCCGGTAGCGGGAGCACAGATACGCAGTATTTT. Amino acids: CASSYPGSGSTDTQYF.